The 8 T cell receptor beta chains below were found in one sample sequenced in a study of cytomegalovirus exposure and HLA in healthy donors. PCR amplification relied on 60 Vbeta primers (plus 13 Jbeta primers). Only in-frame clones appear in the TCRdb table, and some are missing; sequencing was by immunoSEQ multiplex PCR. The sample records 110,000 to 150,000 clones, around 80% being singletons. The sample comprised PBMCs. Receptors were obtained from a female donor in good health and CMV-seronegative.

The CDR3 region has the DNA TGCGCCAGCAGCCAAGATAGCGGGGGGTCCTACAATGAGCAGTTCTTC. This translates into CASSQDSGGSYNEQFF. The V gene is TRBV4-3, the J gene TRBJ2-1; 10 bases map to TRBD2. The CDR3 loop spans 16 amino acids. CDR1 and CDR2 (germline): LGHNA, YSLEER. Unmatched junction bases numbered 0, after V lost 0 bases and J lost 1 base.

Of note for this clone: A read error may account for a junction end that differs from germline. The chain links TRBV27 to TRBJ2-6; D is perhaps TRBD1 (5 bases). This CDR3 region has 13 residues. CDR1 and CDR2 from the germline V gene are MNHEY and SMNVEV (reference sequence). The CDR3 DNA sequence: TGTGCCAGCAAAACCTCTGGGGCCAACGTCCTGCCTTTC. This translates into CASKTSGANVLPF.

The rearrangement uses TRBV5-6 and TRBJ2-7, with 8 bases lining up with TRBD1. The CDR3 length is 15 residues. V shed 0 bases and J 4 bases; nucleotides not matched to a gene: 6. Germline CDR1 reads SGHDT; CDR2 reads YYEEEE. CDR3 residues: CASSLGQGAMYEQYF. For the CDR3, the DNA is TGTGCCAGCAGCTTGGGCCAGGGGGCTATGTACGAGCAGTACTTC.

The chain employs TRBV6-1 and TRBJ1-1, with a possible D match to TRBD1 (5 bases). V lost 5 bases to trimming and J lost 5 bases, with 15 bases between them. Germline V gene data show CDR1 as MNHNS and CDR2 as SASEGT. The CDR3 has 14 amino acids. CDR3 protein: CASSSRGPVTEAFF. The DNA for the CDR3 is TGTGCCAGCAGTTCTAGGGGCCCCGTAACTGAAGCTTTCTTT.

CDR3 amino acids: CAWSRQGIYEQYF. The CDR3 DNA reads TGTGCCTGGAGCCGCCAGGGGATCTACGAGCAGTACTTC. The rearrangement uses TRBV30 and TRBJ2-7; D perhaps matches TRBD1 (6 bases). The V gene lost 3 bases and the J gene lost 3 bases, with 12 bases spanning the gap. The germline V gene has CDR1 GTSNPN and CDR2 SVGIG (reference sequence). This CDR3 contains 13 residues. Combining the CDR3 with reference TRBV30 and TRBJ2-7 gives the whole variable domain SQTIHQWPATLVQPVGSPLSLECTVEGTSNPNLYWYRQAAGRGLQLLFYSVGIGQISSEVPQNLSASRPQDRQFILSSKKLLLSDSGFYLCAWSRQGIYEQYFGPGTRLTVT.

The chain recombines TRBV7-9 with TRBJ2-1; TRBD2 might be the D (6 bases). The CDR3 sequence is 15 residues long. Per the germline V gene, CDR1 is SEHNR and CDR2 is FQNEAQ (reference sequence). The V and J ends lost 1 base and 6 bases respectively, with 13 bases between them. CDR3 DNA sequence: TGTGCCAGCAGCTTAGTCCGGGAGAGTGGCAATGAGCAGTTCTTC. Amino acids: CASSLVRESGNEQFF. Full variable domain (missing parts from reference TRBV7-9 and TRBJ2-1): DTGVSQNPRHKITKRGQNVTFRCDPISEHNRLYWYRQTLGQGPEFLTYFQNEAQLEKSRLLSDRFSAERPKGSFSTLEIQRTEQGDSAMYLCASSLVRESGNEQFFGPGTRLTVL.

This chain connects TRBV6-5 to TRBJ1-1; D is perhaps TRBD1 (6 bases). The length of the CDR3 is 15 residues. In germline, CDR1 is MNHEY, CDR2 SVGAGI. Between the trimmed V and J ends, which lost 0 bases and 5 bases, there was a span of 13 bases. CDR3 DNA sequence: TGTGCCAGCAGTTACTCCAGGGGTCTAGGGACTGAAGCTTTCTTT. Its translation: CASSYSRGLGTEAFF.

The chain recombines TRBV28 with TRBJ1-2; 10 nucleotides match TRBD1. Germline V gene lookup returns CDR1 MDHEN and CDR2 SYDVKM. V lost 7 bases, J lost 8 bases, and 10 bases stayed unmatched. The CDR3 consists of 14 residues. The DNA for the CDR3 is TGTGCCAGCACCCCTGGGACAGGGGACGCGGGCTACACCTTC. Amino acids: CASTPGTGDAGYTF.